These 8 T cell receptor beta chains originate from one sample sequenced in a study of blood T cell repertoires in COVID-19 (dated by TCRdb to the early 2020s). Library construction relied on the immunoSEQ multiplex PCR assay. Drawn from immuneACCESS, this table holds only the in-frame rearrangements with V and J called that TCRdb kept. Clones are partly lost; checked studies trace under half to an unresolved V gene and leave the rest unexplained. This sample comprises a few hundred thousand clones, 90% of them detected only once. 2.1% of the sample belongs to the ten largest clones. Source material: peripheral blood. The receptors here all came from an older woman with COVID-19, enrolled during active disease.

The CDR3 loop reads CASSQEVRGGPETQYF. In nucleotides, the CDR3 is TGTGCCAGCAGCCAAGAGGTGAGGGGGGGCCCAGAGACCCAGTACTTC. The V call is TRBV3-1 (or the pseudogene TRBV3-2), the J call TRBJ2-5, with D maybe TRBD2 (7 bases). The CDR3 covers 16 residues. Between the trimmed V and J ends, which lost 0 bases and 4 bases, there was a span of 15 bases. Germline V gene sequence: CDR1 LGHDT, CDR2 YNNKEL (reference sequence).

V usage is TRBV5-5 and J usage is TRBJ2-1; TRBD1 is a possible D gene (6 bases). Trimming cost V 6 bases and J 2 bases, with 15 bases left between them. The CDR3 covers 15 residues. The germline gives CDR1 SGHKS, CDR2 YYEKEE (reference sequence). CDR3 region: CASTIRDITYNEQFF. The CDR3 DNA reads TGTGCCAGCACCATCCGGGACATAACCTACAATGAGCAGTTCTTC.

The chain carries TRBV6-5 and TRBJ1-2; no definite D call. The CDR3 is made up of 13 amino acids. Germline assignment: CDR1 MNHEY and CDR2 SVGAGI. Trimming removed 6 bases at V and 5 bases at J, with 13 bases between. The CDR3 spells CASSTGEMYGYTF. CDR3 DNA: TGTGCCAGCAGCACCGGGGAAATGTATGGCTACACCTTC.

The V and J genes are TRBV6-5 and TRBJ2-2; 9 nucleotides agree with TRBD1. Per germline, CDR1 MNHEY and CDR2 SVGAGI. V lost 9 bases and J lost 8; bases outside the gene matches: 7. The CDR3 is 13 amino acids. The CDR3 nucleotides read TGTGCCAGTATTACAGGGGGCCGAGGGGAGCTGTTTTTT. Translating gives CASITGGRGELFF.

The chain joins TRBV14 to TRBJ2-2; 9 nucleotides match TRBD1. The germline CDR1 and CDR2 sequences are SGHDN and FVKESK. The CDR3 has 19 residues. Trimming at V came to 4 bases and at J to 3 bases, leaving 15 bases not matched to a gene. The CDR3 DNA follows: TGTGCCAGCAGCCCCCAACCGGGACAGGGAGCGATTTACACCGGGGAGCTGTTTTTT. Amino acid sequence: CASSPQPGQGAIYTGELFF. Full variable domain (rest looked up from reference TRBV14 and TRBJ2-2): EAGVTQFPSHSVIEKGQTVTLRCDPISGHDNLYWYRRVMGKEIKFLLHFVKESKQDESGMPNNRFLAERTGGTYSTLKVQPAELEDSGVYFCASSPQPGQGAIYTGELFFGEGSRLTVL.

This chain uses TRBV14 with TRBJ2-7; TRBD1 aligns across 9 bases. The trim removed 5 bases at V and 7 bases at J, leaving 6 bases unmatched. The germline V gene has CDR1 SGHDN and CDR2 FVKESK. CDR3 length equals 13 residues. The CDR3 is CASSWTGVGEQYF. CDR3 bases: TGTGCCAGCAGCTGGACAGGGGTTGGTGAGCAGTACTTC.

The CDR3: CSVSQERNTEAFF. The CDR3, as DNA: TGCAGCGTCTCTCAGGAACGGAACACTGAAGCTTTCTTT. The chain has TRBV29-1 and TRBJ1-1; D call uncertain. CDR1 is SQVTM, CDR2 ANQGSEA, per germline. V was clipped by 6 bases and J by 1 base, with 12 bases between them. The CDR3 has 13 amino acids.

This clone showed up just once. This chain joins TRBV3-1 (or the pseudogene TRBV3-2) and TRBJ1-1; TRBD1 matches at 10 bases. Unmatched junction bases numbered 4, after V lost 4 bases and J lost 5 bases. The CDR3 loop spans 14 amino acids. In germline, CDR1 is LGHDT, CDR2 YNNKEL (reference sequence). CDR3: CASSPTGGETEAFF. Written as DNA, the CDR3 is TGTGCCAGCAGCCCGACAGGGGGCGAAACTGAAGCTTTCTTT.